Detailed here is one T cell receptor beta chain. Its antigen is undetermined. The record originates from a study of T cell responses to AZD1222 COVID-19 vaccine. Whole-study results and caveats: Unmutated variant regions reportedly attract nearly half of all spike-specific TCRs. AZD1222 recipients seropositive at baseline numbered only five to seven. Donor demographics were predominantly white British with a female majority; clonal diversity may be underestimated. Increases in Spike-specific TCR breadth and depth were seen after two AZD1222 doses.

Profiled with immunoSEQ multiplex PCR; TCRdb holds only in-frame clones, not every one. In the table there are tens of thousands of clones, 65% to 80% of which are singletons. The CDR3 runs to 12 residues. The V and J ends lost 0 bases and 5 bases respectively, with 4 bases between them. CDR1 is LGHDT, CDR2 YNNKEL, per germline (reference sequence). The chain joins TRBV3-1 (or the pseudogene TRBV3-2) to TRBJ2-5; D uncertain. This clonotype was obtained from an adult in good health. The specimen comprised peripheral blood, sampled on day 0 of MenACWY control vaccination. This CDR3 reads CASSQEVETQYF. The CDR3 DNA is TGTGCCAGCAGCCAAGAAGTCGAGACCCAGTACTTC.